These 26 T cell receptor beta chains came from one sample sequenced in a study of PD-L1 blockade in urothelial cancer. Produced via immunoSEQ multiplex PCR; TCRdb's table is partial and in-frame only. The data show 86,000 or so clones, with approximately 87% seen just once and 14% held by the top ten. As for time point: pretreatment peripheral blood. The input for sequencing was PBMCs, taken around atezolizumab (anti-PD-L1) treatment. The receptors were gathered from a man between 60 and 75 years old with urothelial cancer.

The chain employs TRBV29-1 and TRBJ2-1; D is undetermined. Per the germline V gene, CDR1 is SQVTM and CDR2 is ANQGSEA. Deletions cut 4 bases from V and 6 bases from J, with 7 bases between. The CDR3 is 11 residues long. CDR3 protein: CSVGFGNEQFF. DNA for the CDR3: TGCAGCGTTGGTTTCGGCAATGAGCAGTTCTTC.

The chain carries TRBV27 and TRBJ2-5, with TRBD2 matching over 7 bases. V dropped 6 bases and J dropped 1; count of bases not matched to a gene: 5. Germline CDR1 MNHEY, CDR2 SMNVEV (reference sequence). The length of the CDR3 is 14 residues. The CDR3 sequence is CASSPRGVQETQYF. The CDR3 DNA is TGTGCCAGCAGCCCCCGGGGGGTCCAAGAGACCCAGTACTTC.

The chain employs TRBV7-3 and TRBJ1-1; tentative D call: TRBD1 (6 bases). V lost 4 bases and J lost 10, with 16 bases in between. The CDR3 runs to 13 residues. From germline, CDR1 is SGHTA and CDR2 FQGTGA. The CDR3 bases are TGTGCCAGCAGCTCTCAGGGGTTTGAGGGAGCTTTCTTT. Translation gives CASSSQGFEGAFF.

The chain combines TRBV9 with TRBJ1-3; D not resolved. The CDR3 spans 16 residues. In germline, CDR1 is SGDLS, CDR2 YYNGEE. V was pared by 4 bases and J by 4 bases, with 18 bases between. The CDR3 nucleotides read TGTGCCAGCAGCACCAACACGGGGTTGAGAGGAAACACCATATATTTT. This gives the protein CASSTNTGLRGNTIYF.

This clone has a handful of counts. The rearrangement uses TRBV5-6 and TRBJ1-1; no firm D call. Trimming cost V 5 bases and J 1 base, with 9 bases left between them. Per germline, CDR1 SGHDT and CDR2 YYEEEE. The CDR3 runs 13 residues. CDR3 residues: CASSYTANTEAFF. The CDR3 nucleotides read TGTGCCAGCAGTTATACAGCGAACACTGAAGCTTTCTTT.

The gene calls are TRBV13 and TRBJ1-1, with D perhaps TRBD1 (5 bases). Germline V lookup: CDR1 PRHDT, CDR2 FYEKMQ (reference sequence). This CDR3 is built from 13 residues. V lost 7 bases to trimming and J lost 9 bases, with 18 bases between them. CDR3 protein: CASTVTGEGKAFF. CDR3 nucleotide sequence: TGTGCCAGCACCGTAACGGGGGAGGGGAAAGCTTTCTTT.

The chain couples TRBV21-1 to TRBJ1-5; TRBD1 was called by the table and not checked on the DNA. TRBV21-1 is deemed a pseudogene. The CDR3 consists of 16 residues. CDR3 nucleotide sequence: TGTGCCACCCCGCACACGACAGGGTTGGGCAATCAGCCCCAGCATTTT. Translation gives CATPHTTGLGNQPQHF.

The chain joins TRBV28 to TRBJ2-7, with 10 nucleotides matching TRBD1. V dropped 5 bases and J dropped 4; count of bases not matched to a gene: 5. CDR1 MDHEN and CDR2 SYDVKM come from the germline V gene. The CDR3 length is 14 residues. In DNA form, the CDR3 reads TGTGCCAGCAGTAGCTGGGACAGGGGTTACGAGCAGTACTTC. It specifies CASSSWDRGYEQYF. Looking up the rest from reference TRBV28 and TRBJ2-7 gives the full variable domain: DVKVTQSSRYLVKRTGEKVFLECVQDMDHENMFWYRQDPGLGLRLIYFSYDVKMKEKGDIPEGYSVSREKKERFSLILESASTNQTSMYLCASSSWDRGYEQYFGPGTRLTVT.

This rearrangement joins TRBV7-9 to TRBJ1-5; possible D gene TRBD1, 5 bases. The CDR3 has 13 amino acids. V dropped 3 bases and J dropped 5 bases, with 8 bases sitting between them. The germline V gene encodes CDR1 SEHNR and CDR2 FQNEAQ (reference sequence). The CDR3 region is CASSLTADQPQHF. The DNA for the CDR3 is TGTGCCAGCAGCTTGACAGCAGATCAGCCCCAGCATTTT.

Notes on this clone: One junction end disagrees with the germline gene, perhaps due to a read error. The chain employs TRBV27 and TRBJ1-2; 7 positions agree with TRBD1. The germline V gene encodes CDR1 MNHEY and CDR2 SMNVEV (reference sequence). This CDR3 has 13 amino acids. CDR3 bases: TGTGCCAGCAGCCCGGACAGGAACTCTGGCTACACCTTC. It yields the protein CASSPDRNSGYTF.

This clone was seen once. The V and J genes are TRBV2 and TRBJ1-4; a weak D match, TRBD1 (6 bases). The V gene lost 7 bases and the J gene lost 8 bases, with 11 bases spanning the gap. This CDR3 has 12 amino acids. Germline values: CDR1 SNHLY, CDR2 FYNNEI. The CDR3 DNA sequence: TGTGCCAGCAAACCGGGGGGCGAAAAACTGTTTTTT. Protein: CASKPGGEKLFF.

In this sample, this clone turned up once. The chain employs TRBV9 and TRBJ2-5; 9 bases align to TRBD2. The germline gives CDR1 SGDLS, CDR2 YYNGEE. With 4 bases clipped from V and 5 bases from J, the junction kept 15 bases outside the gene matches. The CDR3 length is 17 residues. This CDR3 reads CASSRGASGMSVETQYF. The DNA of the CDR3 is TGTGCCAGCAGCCGAGGGGCTAGCGGGATGTCGGTGGAGACCCAGTACTTC.

The chain employs TRBV7-9 and TRBJ2-3, with 10 positions matching TRBD2. This CDR3 is 14 amino acids long. V trimming: 7 bases; J trimming: 1 base; junction bases outside the gene matches: 2. The germline V gene has CDR1 SEHNR and CDR2 FQNEAQ (reference sequence). Here the CDR3 DNA reads TGTGCCAGCACCGGGACTAGCGGCACAGATACGCAGTATTTT. Translation: CASTGTSGTDTQYF.

The J gene is TRBJ1-2, the V gene TRBV28, with D hard to call. CDR3 length: 12 amino acids. Trimming took 4 bases from V and 6 from J, leaving 9 bases between them. In germline, CDR1 is MDHEN, CDR2 SYDVKM. The CDR3 DNA reads as TGTGCCAGCAGTTATATCGGGAATGGCTACACCTTC. Amino acids: CASSYIGNGYTF.

This clone was counted once. The V and J genes are TRBV4-1 and TRBJ2-7; 8 bases are shared with TRBD1. Unmatched junction bases numbered 12, after V lost 3 bases and J lost 2 bases. The CDR3 is 17 residues long. Germline V gene data show CDR1 as MGHRA and CDR2 as YSYEKL. The DNA for the CDR3 is TGCGCCAGCAGCCACGGGCTACAGGGGGTCCGAACCTACGAGCAGTACTTC. Residues: CASSHGLQGVRTYEQYF.

The chain combines TRBV7-9 with TRBJ2-7; 7 bases are shared with TRBD1. CDR1 SEHNR and CDR2 FQNEAQ come from the germline V gene (reference sequence). Germline trimming cut 3 bases from V and 4 bases from J; bases unmatched to any gene: 12. CDR3 length: 16 amino acids. The CDR3 DNA sequence: TGTGCCAGCAGCTTGAATCGGCCGACAGGGTTGTACGAGCAGTACTTC. Translated: CASSLNRPTGLYEQYF.

With respect to this clone: Other DNA sequences in this specimen translate into the identical CDR3. The chain joins TRBV4-1 to TRBJ2-3; TRBD2 matches at 8 bases. Losses at the gene ends were 4 bases for V and 2 bases for J; bases not matched to a gene: 5. Germline V gives CDR1 MGHRA, CDR2 YSYEKL. This CDR3 is built from 15 residues. In DNA, the CDR3 is TGCGCCAGCAGCCTCATAGCGGGGCTCACAGATACGCAGTATTTT. Its protein is CASSLIAGLTDTQYF.

The chain employs TRBV18 and TRBJ2-7, with D unclear. The V and J ends lost 5 bases and 4 bases respectively, with 9 bases between them. This CDR3 is 12 amino acids long. The germline gives CDR1 KGHSH, CDR2 LQKENI. CDR3 amino acids: CASSVTIYEQYF. CDR3 DNA sequence: TGTGCCAGCTCAGTCACTATTTACGAGCAGTACTTC.

This chain connects TRBV4-2 to TRBJ1-1; 8 bases match TRBD1. The germline CDR1 and CDR2 sequences are LGHNA and YNFKEQ. V dropped 1 base and J dropped 5; count of bases not matched to a gene: 6. The CDR3 is made up of 15 amino acids. The CDR3 nucleotides read TGTGCCAGCAGCCAAGCTTTAGACAGGGGAACTGAAGCTTTCTTT. Amino acid sequence: CASSQALDRGTEAFF.

This chain joins TRBV6-1 and TRBJ1-2; the match to TRBD1 covers 7 bases. The CDR3 consists of 12 residues. Losses at the gene ends were 6 bases for V and 3 bases for J; bases not matched to a gene: 1. CDR1 is MNHNS, CDR2 SASEGT, per germline. The CDR3 here is CASSDRDYGYTF. In nucleotides, the CDR3 is TGTGCCAGCAGCGACAGGGACTATGGCTACACCTTC.

V is TRBV5-3 and J is TRBJ2-7; TRBD1 aligns across 8 bases. TRBV5-3 counts as an open reading frame of uncertain function. The CDR3 is 17 amino acids. The V gene end was trimmed by 3 bases and the J gene end by 1 base; junction bases not matched to a gene: 12. CDR3 sequence reads: CARSSSVDRDISYEQYF. CDR3 DNA sequence: TGTGCCAGAAGCTCGAGCGTGGACAGGGATATTTCCTACGAGCAGTACTTC.

The chain has TRBV7-8 and TRBJ1-2; no firm D call. Per germline, CDR1 SGHVS and CDR2 FQNEAQ. CDR3 size: 13 residues. V lost 5 bases to trimming and J lost 2 bases, with 9 bases between them. Here the CDR3 DNA reads TGTGCCAGCAGCCATTCACTGAACTATGGCTACACCTTC. Translated: CASSHSLNYGYTF. The full variable domain, in which reference TRBV7-8 and TRBJ1-2 provide the parts outside the CDR3, is GAGVSQSPRYKVAKRGQDVALRCDPISGHVSLFWYQQALGQGPEFLTYFQNEAQLDKSGLPSDRFFAERPEGSVSTLKIQRTQQEDSAVYLCASSHSLNYGYTFGSGTRLTVV.

The V gene is TRBV5-1, the J gene TRBJ2-7, with unresolved D. The CDR3 extends over 13 amino acids. Trimming removed 2 bases from V and 1 base from J, with 7 bases in between. Looked up from germline, CDR1 is SGHRS and CDR2 is YFSETQ. In DNA, the CDR3 is TGCGCCAGCAGCTTTGGCGGATCCTACGAGCAGTACTTC. This sequence encodes CASSFGGSYEQYF.

This chain uses TRBV6-5 with TRBJ1-2; possible D gene TRBD1, 6 bases. The CDR3 extends over 13 amino acids. The germline V gene encodes CDR1 MNHEY and CDR2 SVGAGI. V lost 6 bases to trimming and J lost 4 bases, with 12 bases between them. This chain's CDR3 is CASSLTGTYGYTF. In DNA form, the CDR3 reads TGTGCCAGCAGCCTAACAGGGACCTATGGCTACACCTTC.

CDR3 sequence: CASSLERLAGTGEQFF. The CDR3 coding sequence is TGCGCCAGCAGCTTGGAGCGACTAGCAGGTACGGGTGAGCAGTTCTTC. V usage is TRBV5-1 and J usage is TRBJ2-1; 7 bases fit TRBD2. The CDR3 has 16 amino acids. The germline V gene has CDR1 SGHRS and CDR2 YFSETQ. J gave up 9 bases and V 0 bases, and 12 bases lay outside the gene matches.

The chain combines TRBV7-2 with TRBJ2-7; 8 positions match TRBD2. This CDR3 region has 15 residues. The V gene end was trimmed by 1 base and the J gene end by 2 bases; junction bases not matched to a gene: 4. The germline V gene has CDR1 SGHTA and CDR2 FQGNSA. The chain's CDR3 is CASSLVAGGPYEQYF. CDR3 in DNA: TGTGCCAGCAGCTTAGTTGCGGGAGGCCCCTACGAGCAGTACTTC.